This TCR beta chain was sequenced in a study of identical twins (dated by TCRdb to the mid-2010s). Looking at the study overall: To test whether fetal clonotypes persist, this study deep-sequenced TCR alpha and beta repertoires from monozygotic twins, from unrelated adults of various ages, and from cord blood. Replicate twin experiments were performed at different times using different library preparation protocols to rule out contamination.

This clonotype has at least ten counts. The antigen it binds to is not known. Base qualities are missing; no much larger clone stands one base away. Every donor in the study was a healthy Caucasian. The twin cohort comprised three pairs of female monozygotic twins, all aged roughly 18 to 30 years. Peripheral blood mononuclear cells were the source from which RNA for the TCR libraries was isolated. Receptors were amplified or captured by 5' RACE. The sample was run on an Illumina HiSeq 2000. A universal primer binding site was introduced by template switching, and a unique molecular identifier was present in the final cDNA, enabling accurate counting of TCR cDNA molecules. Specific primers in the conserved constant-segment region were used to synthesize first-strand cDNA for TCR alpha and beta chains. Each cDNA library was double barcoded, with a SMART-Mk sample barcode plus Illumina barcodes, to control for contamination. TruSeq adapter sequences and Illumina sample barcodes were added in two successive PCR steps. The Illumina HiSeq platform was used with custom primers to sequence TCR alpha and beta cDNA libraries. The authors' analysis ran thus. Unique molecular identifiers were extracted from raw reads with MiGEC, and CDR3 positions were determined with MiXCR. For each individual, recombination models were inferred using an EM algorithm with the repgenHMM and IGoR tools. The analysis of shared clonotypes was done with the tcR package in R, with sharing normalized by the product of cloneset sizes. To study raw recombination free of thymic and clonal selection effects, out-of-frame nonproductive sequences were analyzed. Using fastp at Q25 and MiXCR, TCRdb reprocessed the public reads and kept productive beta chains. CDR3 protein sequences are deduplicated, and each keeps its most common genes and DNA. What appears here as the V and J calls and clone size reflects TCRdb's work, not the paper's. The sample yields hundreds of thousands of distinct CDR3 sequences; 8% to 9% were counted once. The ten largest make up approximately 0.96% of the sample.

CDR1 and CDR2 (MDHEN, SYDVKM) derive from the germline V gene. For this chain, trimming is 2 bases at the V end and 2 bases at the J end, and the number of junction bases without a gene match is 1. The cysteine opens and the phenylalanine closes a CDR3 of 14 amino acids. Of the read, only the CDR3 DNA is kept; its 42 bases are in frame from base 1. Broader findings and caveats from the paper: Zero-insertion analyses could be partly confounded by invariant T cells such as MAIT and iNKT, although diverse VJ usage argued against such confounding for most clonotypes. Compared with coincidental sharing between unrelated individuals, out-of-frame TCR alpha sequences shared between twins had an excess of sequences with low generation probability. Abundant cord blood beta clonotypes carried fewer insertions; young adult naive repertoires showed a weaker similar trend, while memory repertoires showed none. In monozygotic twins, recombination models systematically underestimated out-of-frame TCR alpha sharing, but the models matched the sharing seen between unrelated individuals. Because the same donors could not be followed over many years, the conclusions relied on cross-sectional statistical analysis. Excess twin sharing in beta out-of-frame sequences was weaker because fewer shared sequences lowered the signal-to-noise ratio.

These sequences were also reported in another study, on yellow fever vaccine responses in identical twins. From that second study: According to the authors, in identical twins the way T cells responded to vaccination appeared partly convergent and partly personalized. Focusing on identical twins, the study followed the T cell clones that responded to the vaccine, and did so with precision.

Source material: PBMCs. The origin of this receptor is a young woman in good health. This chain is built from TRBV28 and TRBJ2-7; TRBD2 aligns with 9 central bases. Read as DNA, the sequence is TGTGCCAGCAGTTTACCTAGCGGGACCTACGAGCAGTACTTC. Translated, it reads CASSLPSGTYEQYF. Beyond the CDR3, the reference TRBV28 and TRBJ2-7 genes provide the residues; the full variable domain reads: DVKVTQSSRYLVKRTGEKVFLECVQDMDHENMFWYRQDPGLGLRLIYFSYDVKMKEKGDIPEGYSVSREKKERFSLILESASTNQTSMYLCASSLPSGTYEQYFGPGTRLTVT.